The T cell receptor (beta chain) described here comes from a study of cytomegalovirus exposure and HLA in healthy donors. As for the study in general: Previous work identified 100 million or so unique TCR beta sequences from roughly 180 million T cells.

Study-wide results and limits: Per a prior analysis, the majority of TCR beta V segments were productive roughly 87% or roughly 30% of the time.

In regard to this clone: Its antigen is not known.

A multiplex PCR was run with 60 Vbeta primers and 13 Jbeta primers. Profiling relied on immunoSEQ multiplex PCR, and the TCRdb table lists in-frame clones only, not all of them. The repertoire shows just over 150,000 clones; the top ten hold about 1.2%. Germline V gives CDR1 ENHRY, CDR2 SYGVKD. The CDR3 spans 15 residues. V lost 8 bases, J lost 1 base, and 4 bases stayed unmatched. Although they were nominally healthy when sampled, donors likely had unrecorded immune exposures. The sample taken for sequencing was PBMCs. This chain connects TRBV10-3 to TRBJ2-1; 11 bases agree with TRBD2. This TCR was sampled from a woman aged 55-75 years in good health and CMV-seronegative. The CDR3 here is CAIGLAGMSYNEQFF. The CDR3 bases are TGTGCCATCGGACTAGCGGGCATGTCCTACAATGAGCAGTTCTTC.